The 4 T cell receptor beta chains presented below share a single source sample, sequenced in a study of CD8 T cells in Susac syndrome. Reverse transcription used roughly 0.45 to 1 ug RNA and random hexamers. TCRdb ran MiXCR on the immunoSEQ multiplex PCR reads and lists one entry per CDR3 protein. The sample holds 150,000 or so distinct CDR3 sequences, around 90% seen once. Material: CD4+ T cells from PBMCs. Every receptor here comes from a human donor in good health.

The chain recombines TRBV7-9 with TRBJ2-1, with 13 bases that match TRBD2. The junction had 5 bases not matched to a gene; V was cut back by 3 bases and J by 3 bases. CDR1 is SEHNR and CDR2 is FQNEAQ in the germline V gene (reference sequence). CDR3 length: 17 amino acids. CDR3 bases: TGTGCCAGCAGCTTTCGGACTAGCGGGGGCTACTACAATGAGCAGTTCTTC. Translating it yields CASSFRTSGGYYNEQFF.

The chain recombines TRBV27 with TRBJ1-5, with D unclear. The CDR3 sequence is 12 residues long. Looked up from germline, CDR1 is MNHEY and CDR2 is SMNVEV (reference sequence). V dropped 4 bases and J dropped 4 bases, with 5 bases sitting between them. The CDR3 DNA sequence: TGTGCCAGCAGTTACTGGAATCAGCCCCAGCATTTT. Translating it yields CASSYWNQPQHF.

The rearrangement links TRBV6-2 or TRBV6-3 to TRBJ1-1; D not certain. The ends were cut back, 6 bases at V and 2 bases at J, with 10 bases in the middle. CDR1 is MNHEY, CDR2 SVGEGT, per germline. The CDR3 is 13 amino acids. This chain's CDR3 is CASSTRRNTEAFF. DNA for the CDR3: TGTGCCAGCAGCACCCGACGTAACACTGAAGCTTTCTTT.

This clonotype was detected once. The J gene is TRBJ2-5, the V gene TRBV18; 7 positions match TRBD1. CDR1 KGHSH and CDR2 LQKENI come from the germline V gene. Trimming cost V 2 bases and J 1 base; bases outside gene matches: 4. The CDR3 has 15 amino acids. This chain's CDR3 is CASSPGTAIQETQYF. The CDR3 DNA is TGTGCCAGCTCACCAGGGACAGCCATCCAAGAGACCCAGTACTTC.